Listed here are 30 T cell receptor beta chains from one sample, sequenced in a study of glioma-infiltrating T cells after dendritic cell vaccination. Specified time point: after dendritic cell vaccination, including at tumor progression/relapse. The method was immunoSEQ multiplex PCR; TCRdb's version includes in-frame clones alone and lacks a portion of them. The repertoire holds 70,000 to 95,000 clones, around nine tenths seen once, with 2% to 2.5% in the top ten. The sequences come from blood, collected after dendritic cell vaccination. The receptors shown here come from a human donor with glioblastoma.

CDR3 protein: CASRDRVGGEKLFF. The CDR3 DNA follows: TGTGCCAGCAGAGACAGGGTTGGAGGTGAAAAACTGTTTTTT. The V call is TRBV2, the J call TRBJ1-4; TRBD1 aligns across 7 bases. The CDR3 covers 14 residues. CDR1 and CDR2 (germline): SNHLY, FYNNEI. Unmatched junction bases numbered 8, after V lost 6 bases and J lost 7 bases. Full variable domain (remainder filled in from reference TRBV2 and TRBJ1-4): EPEVTQTPSHQVTQMGQEVILRCVPISNHLYFYWYRQILGQKVEFLVSFYNNEISEKSEIFDDQFSVERPDGSNFTLKIRSTKLEDSAMYFCASRDRVGGEKLFFGSGTQLSVL.

This chain uses TRBV4-2 with TRBJ1-1; TRBD1 matches at 7 bases. With 1 base clipped from V and 4 bases from J, the junction kept 3 bases outside the gene matches. CDR3 length: 14 amino acids. CDR1 and CDR2 (germline): LGHNA, YNFKEQ. The CDR3 loop is CASSQGQGGTEAFF. For the CDR3, the DNA is TGTGCCAGCAGCCAAGGGCAGGGGGGCACTGAAGCTTTCTTT.

This clone was picked up a small number of times. The chain employs TRBV6-5 and TRBJ2-3, with D perhaps TRBD2 (5 bases). The CDR3 length is 14 residues. Germline CDR1 is MNHEY and CDR2 is SVGAGI. The germline V and J ends were trimmed by 6 bases and 6 bases, with 16 bases remaining between them. CDR3 sequence: CASSLGGNRDTQYF. In DNA form, the CDR3 reads TGTGCCAGCAGCCTCGGAGGAAATAGGGATACGCAGTATTTT.

The rearrangement uses TRBV2 and TRBJ2-3; TRBD2 might be the D (6 bases). V lost 6 bases, J lost 0 bases, and 10 bases lay in between. Per germline, CDR1 SNHLY and CDR2 FYNNEI. This CDR3 spans 14 amino acids. The CDR3 nucleotides are TGTGCCAGCAGGTGGAGGGTGAGCACAGATACGCAGTATTTT. Residues: CASRWRVSTDTQYF.

This sequence joins TRBV6-1 and TRBJ2-2; 11 bases are a match to TRBD2. The CDR3 contains 15 residues. Germline V gene sequence: CDR1 MNHNS, CDR2 SASEGT. After removal of 4 bases from V and 6 bases from J, the junction contained 4 bases not matched to a gene. The CDR3 reads CASSGELAGAGELFF. Written as DNA, the CDR3 is TGTGCCAGCAGTGGAGAACTAGCGGGGGCCGGGGAGCTGTTTTTT.

V is TRBV30 and J is TRBJ2-3, with 11 nucleotides matching TRBD2. Trimming removed 4 bases from V and 6 bases from J; junction bases left unmatched: 15. This CDR3 is built from 17 residues. Germline V gene data show CDR1 as GTSNPN and CDR2 as SVGIG (reference sequence). The CDR3 loop is CAWINYHSGRARDTQYF. The CDR3, as DNA: TGTGCCTGGATCAACTATCATAGCGGGAGGGCCCGGGATACGCAGTATTTT.

The chain joins TRBV7-2 to TRBJ2-3; 7 bases agree with TRBD2. The CDR3 length is 16 residues. V trimming: 0 bases; J trimming: 6 bases; junction bases outside the gene matches: 9. Germline V gene lookup returns CDR1 SGHTA and CDR2 FQGNSA. The CDR3 coding sequence is TGTGCCAGCAGCTTAGCGGGCGGGAGAAGGTGGGATACGCAGTATTTT. Protein product: CASSLAGGRRWDTQYF.

This chain connects TRBV5-1 to TRBJ2-7, with TRBD2 identical over 10 bases. Germline values: CDR1 SGHRS, CDR2 YFSETQ. With V trimmed by 1 base and J by 0 bases, 4 bases remained unmatched. The CDR3 is made up of 16 amino acids. In nucleotides, the CDR3 is TGCGCCAGCAGCTTGCCTAGCGGGGGCCTCTCCTACGAGCAGTACTTC. Protein product: CASSLPSGGLSYEQYF.

This clone is a singleton in its sample. V usage is TRBV29-1 and J usage is TRBJ1-1; 10 positions match TRBD1. Germline CDR1 SQVTM, CDR2 ANQGSEA. V gave up 7 bases and J gave up 5 bases; unmatched junction bases: 4. CDR3 length: 12 amino acids. DNA for the CDR3: TGCAGCGGGGACAGGGGAGGGACTGAAGCTTTCTTT. Its protein product is CSGDRGGTEAFF. Drawing the rest from reference TRBV29-1 and TRBJ1-1, the complete variable domain is SAVISQKPSRDICQRGTSLTIQCQVDSQVTMMFWYRQQPGQSLTLIATANQGSEATYESGFVIDKFPISRPNLTFSTLTVSNMSPEDSSIYLCSGDRGGTEAFFGQGTRLTVV.

This chain uses TRBV6-6 with TRBJ2-7; 7 bases are a match to TRBD2. CDR3 length: 14 residues. Per the germline V gene, CDR1 is MNHNY and CDR2 is SVGAGI (reference sequence). V dropped 4 bases and J dropped 5; count of bases not matched to a gene: 8. CDR3 coding DNA: TGTGCCAGCAGTTTGAGTCAGCGGGACCACGAGCAGTACTTC. Its protein product is CASSLSQRDHEQYF.

The chain joins TRBV2 to TRBJ1-2; 11 bases line up with TRBD1. The CDR3 has 16 amino acids. V trimming: 0 bases; J trimming: 4 bases; junction bases outside the gene matches: 4. CDR1 is SNHLY and CDR2 is FYNNEI in the germline V gene. The CDR3 sequence is CASSEAGQGVFYGYTF. CDR3 DNA sequence: TGTGCCAGCAGTGAAGCGGGACAGGGGGTGTTCTATGGCTACACCTTC. The whole variable domain, remainder taken from reference TRBV2 and TRBJ1-2, is EPEVTQTPSHQVTQMGQEVILRCVPISNHLYFYWYRQILGQKVEFLVSFYNNEISEKSEIFDDQFSVERPDGSNFTLKIRSTKLEDSAMYFCASSEAGQGVFYGYTFGSGTRLTVV.

DNA for the CDR3: TGTGCCAGCAGTCCCGACAGGGGAGTCGGTGGCTACACCTTC. This sequence encodes CASSPDRGVGGYTF. The chain employs TRBV6-4 and TRBJ1-2, with 8 bases that match TRBD1. Germline V CDR1 and CDR2: MRHNA, SNTAGT. J gave up 7 bases and V 5 bases, and 9 bases lay outside the gene matches. This CDR3 is built from 14 residues.

This chain joins TRBV5-6 and TRBJ1-4; D gene ambiguous. The CDR3 is 13 residues long. Trimming took off 1 base at V and 7 bases at J, with 8 bases between the two ends. CDR1 is SGHDT, CDR2 YYEEEE, per germline. The CDR3 nucleotides are TGTGCCAGCAGCTTGCGGGCGGGTGAAAAACTGTTTTTT. Translation gives CASSLRAGEKLFF.

The gene calls are TRBV6-1 and TRBJ1-5, with D unclear. This CDR3 contains 15 residues. Germline V gene lookup returns CDR1 MNHNS and CDR2 SASEGT. V was trimmed by 3 bases and J by 0 bases, leaving 9 bases between them. CDR3 DNA: TGTGCCAGCAGTGACGGTGTTAATAGCAATCAGCCCCAGCATTTT. Translated: CASSDGVNSNQPQHF.

The chain has TRBV10-2 and TRBJ2-7, with 8 bases lining up with TRBD2. Germline CDR1 WSHSY, CDR2 SAAADI. The V gene end was trimmed by 2 bases and the J gene end by 4 bases; junction bases not matched to a gene: 7. This CDR3 contains 15 residues. The CDR3 sequence: CASSEGGLGGYEQYF. The DNA of the CDR3 is TGCGCCAGCAGTGAGGGGGGACTAGGAGGGTACGAGCAGTACTTC.

The V call is TRBV11-2, the J call TRBJ2-2; TRBD1 matches at 11 bases. Germline CDR1 reads SGHAT; CDR2 reads FQNNGV. Trimming took 5 bases from V and 2 from J; bases not matched to a gene: 13. This CDR3 is 19 amino acids long. CDR3 nucleotides: TGTGCCAGCAGCACCTTTCCGGGACAGGGGGTTGGAAACACCGGGGAGCTGTTTTTT. Residues: CASSTFPGQGVGNTGELFF.

The chain links TRBV30 to TRBJ1-1; D remains unclear. Between the trimmed V and J ends, which lost 4 bases and 4 bases, there was a span of 7 bases. CDR1 GTSNPN and CDR2 SVGIG come from the germline V gene (reference sequence). The CDR3 contains 11 residues. The CDR3 is CAWTYSTEAFF. The CDR3 DNA follows: TGTGCCTGGACTTACAGCACTGAAGCTTTCTTT.

In its sample, this clone was seen a few times. The V call is TRBV5-1, the J call TRBJ1-3; D is unclear. Germline CDR1 is SGHRS and CDR2 is YFSETQ. V was pared by 2 bases and J by 0 bases, with 3 bases between. There are 13 residues in the CDR3. Written as DNA, the CDR3 is TGCGCCAGCAGCTTCAGCTCTGGAAACACCATATATTTT. This codes for CASSFSSGNTIYF.

V usage is TRBV7-9 and J usage is TRBJ1-4; D is uncertain. CDR1 is SEHNR, CDR2 FQNEAQ, per germline (reference sequence). V was clipped by 5 bases and J by 7 bases, with 14 bases between them. This CDR3 contains 14 residues. The CDR3 loop is CASSLSGTLEKLFF. The CDR3 region has the DNA TGTGCCAGCAGCCTAAGCGGAACACTTGAAAAACTGTTTTTT.

The V call is TRBV25-1, the J call TRBJ2-3, with D perhaps TRBD1 (5 bases). This CDR3 is built from 13 residues. The V end was cut by 3 bases, the J end by 1 base, with 5 bases between. CDR1 is MGHDK and CDR2 is SYGVNS in the germline V gene. The CDR3 reads CASSETGTDTQYF. The DNA for the CDR3 is TGTGCCAGCAGTGAGACAGGCACAGATACGCAGTATTTT.

This chain links TRBV2 with TRBJ1-2; D might be TRBD1 (6 bases). CDR1 and CDR2 (germline): SNHLY, FYNNEI. This CDR3 is built from 15 residues. The ends were cut back, 4 bases at V and 1 base at J, with 13 bases in the middle. The CDR3 region is CASSGRRQVNYGYTF. The CDR3 DNA reads TGTGCCAGCAGTGGCCGTCGACAGGTTAACTATGGCTACACCTTC.

CDR3 sequence: CASSLTGLGGTEAFF. The CDR3, as DNA: TGCGCCAGCAGCTTGACGGGCCTGGGGGGCACTGAAGCTTTCTTT. The rearrangement joins TRBV5-1 to TRBJ1-1, with D tentatively TRBD1 (5 bases). The CDR3 totals 15 residues. In germline, CDR1 is SGHRS, CDR2 YFSETQ. V shed 1 base and J shed 4 bases, with 14 bases lying between them.

The genes are TRBV5-1 and TRBJ2-7; 8 bases match TRBD1. V dropped 7 bases and J dropped 2; count of bases not matched to a gene: 8. The CDR3 is 14 amino acids. Per the germline V gene, CDR1 is SGHRS and CDR2 is YFSETQ. CDR3 in DNA: TGCGCCAGCGGGAAAGGGACAGGCACCTACGAGCAGTACTTC. Its protein product is CASGKGTGTYEQYF. The whole variable domain, filled in from reference TRBV5-1 and TRBJ2-7, reads KAGVTQTPRYLIKTRGQQVTLSCSPISGHRSVSWYQQTPGQGLQFLFEYFSETQRNKGNFPGRFSGRQFSNSRSEMNVSTLELGDSALYLCASGKGTGTYEQYFGPGTRLTVT.

The genes are TRBV11-2 and TRBJ2-7; 12 positions agree with TRBD2. Germline assignment: CDR1 SGHAT and CDR2 FQNNGV. Trimming cost V 3 bases and J 0 bases; bases outside gene matches: 6. The CDR3 is 17 amino acids. The CDR3 is CASSFGLAGRLSYEQYF. CDR3 sequence (DNA): TGTGCCAGCAGCTTTGGACTAGCGGGACGCCTCTCCTACGAGCAGTACTTC.

The chain uses TRBV29-1 and TRBJ2-2; 9 bases are shared with TRBD2. The germline V gene encodes CDR1 SQVTM and CDR2 ANQGSEA. CDR3 length: 14 residues. V shed 5 bases and J 7 bases; nucleotides not matched to a gene: 8. The CDR3 loop is CSVLAGGPGGELFF. The CDR3 region has the DNA TGCAGCGTTTTGGCGGGAGGGCCGGGCGGGGAGCTGTTTTTT.

The chain joins TRBV4-1 to TRBJ1-5, with D hard to call. The CDR3 is 16 residues long. Germline V gene lookup returns CDR1 MGHRA and CDR2 YSYEKL. V dropped 1 base and J dropped 4 bases, with 14 bases sitting between them. CDR3 in amino acids: CASSQVGGRENQPQHF. Here the CDR3 DNA reads TGCGCCAGCAGCCAAGTGGGAGGGAGAGAAAATCAGCCCCAGCATTTT.

This chain joins TRBV10-1 and TRBJ2-3; D is ambiguous. Germline loops: CDR1 WNHNN, CDR2 SYGVQD (reference sequence). Trimming pared 3 bases from V and 2 bases from J, leaving 12 bases between. The CDR3 sequence is 15 residues long. The CDR3 here is CASSESNSPTDTQYF. Here the CDR3 DNA reads TGCGCCAGCAGTGAATCGAACAGCCCCACAGATACGCAGTATTTT.

This sequence joins TRBV10-3 and TRBJ2-1; 8 bases line up with TRBD2. The CDR3 loop spans 15 amino acids. The J segment lost 7 bases and the V segment lost 7 bases, leaving 12 bases of the junction unmatched. CDR1 ENHRY and CDR2 SYGVKD come from the germline V gene. Here the CDR3 DNA reads TGTGCCATCAACAAGCGGGGGCCACCCGGTAATGAGCAGTTCTTC. This encodes CAINKRGPPGNEQFF.

The CDR3 is CASSLKGDTQYF. Written as DNA, the CDR3 is TGCGCCAGCAGCCTTAAGGGGGATACGCAGTATTTT. The chain has TRBV5-1 and TRBJ2-3; a weak D match, TRBD1 (5 bases). Trimming removed 4 bases at V and 6 bases at J, with 9 bases between. CDR3 length equals 12 residues. Germline values: CDR1 SGHRS, CDR2 YFSETQ. The variable domain in full, completed from reference TRBV5-1 and TRBJ2-3, reads KAGVTQTPRYLIKTRGQQVTLSCSPISGHRSVSWYQQTPGQGLQFLFEYFSETQRNKGNFPGRFSGRQFSNSRSEMNVSTLELGDSALYLCASSLKGDTQYFGPGTRLTVL.

The chain is built from TRBV11-3 and TRBJ2-5; no clear D. CDR3 size: 12 residues. V was cut by 5 bases and J by 4 bases, with 8 bases left in between. In germline, CDR1 is SGHNT, CDR2 YENEEA. The CDR3 sequence: CASSRDRETQYF. As DNA, the CDR3 is TGTGCCAGCAGCCGAGATCGAGAGACCCAGTACTTC.